This passage covers 11 T cell receptor beta chains from one sample sequenced in a study of CD8 T cells in ankylosing spondylitis. One entry per CDR3 protein, called by TCRdb with MiXCR from the 5' RACE reads. The data contain some 220,000 distinct CDR3 sequences, over 9.5% of them singletons. Input material: blood, either unsorted or a sorted T cell fraction (not recorded which). The receptors originated from a male donor with ankylosing spondylitis or in good health (not recorded which).

Ten or more counts support this clonotype. CDR3 sequence: CSAILTVNTEAFF. CDR3 nucleotide sequence: TGCAGTGCGATTTTGACGGTCAACACTGAAGCTTTCTTT. The chain recombines TRBV20-1 with TRBJ1-1; the D is unclear. The CDR3 contains 13 residues. The V gene's germline CDR1 is DFQATT and CDR2 SNEGSKA (reference sequence). The V end lost 6 bases, the J end lost 2 bases, and 13 bases lay between the germline ends.

To note about this clonotype: This may arise from a read error, as a much more abundant clone is one base away. The rearrangement uses TRBV3-1 and TRBJ2-3; a weak D match, TRBD2 (6 bases). Trimming cost V 8 bases and J 4 bases, with 22 bases left between them. Per the germline V gene, CDR1 is LGHDT and CDR2 is YNNKEL (reference sequence). CDR3 size: 16 residues. The CDR3 protein is CASGFSRLVRADTQYF. DNA of the CDR3: TGTGCCAGCGGCTTCAGCCGACTAGTGAGGGCAGATACGCAGTATTTT.

In its sample, this clonotype was seen many times. The CDR3 bases are TGCAGCGTTGAAGAGGGACCTTACGAGCAGTACTTC. Translating it yields CSVEEGPYEQYF. The rearrangement uses TRBV29-1 and TRBJ2-7, with D tentatively TRBD1 or TRBD2 (5 bases each). The CDR3 spans 12 residues. Germline CDR1 SQVTM, CDR2 ANQGSEA. The V gene lost 0 bases and the J gene lost 4 bases, with 7 bases spanning the gap.

This clonotype was detected many times. In nucleotides, the CDR3 is TGTGCCAGCTCACCTACCGGGACAGGGGGCAATCAGCCCCAGCATTTT. Its protein product is CASSPTGTGGNQPQHF. V gene TRBV18 combines with J gene TRBJ1-5, with TRBD1 identical over 10 bases. Per the germline V gene, CDR1 is KGHSH and CDR2 is LQKENI. The CDR3 is 16 residues long. Losses at the gene ends were 3 bases for V and 2 bases for J; bases not matched to a gene: 4.

This clonotype was counted many times. The rearrangement uses TRBV5-5 and TRBJ2-3; 7 nucleotides agree with TRBD1. The ends lost 0 bases at V and 4 bases at J; junction bases unmatched: 8. This CDR3 has 16 amino acids. From germline, CDR1 is SGHKS and CDR2 YYEKEE (reference sequence). The CDR3 protein is CASSLDVGGNSDTQYF. As DNA, the CDR3 is TGTGCCAGCAGCTTGGATGTAGGGGGCAACTCAGATACGCAGTATTTT. Complete variable domain (other parts from reference TRBV5-5 and TRBJ2-3): DAGVTQSPTHLIKTRGQQVTLRCSPISGHKSVSWYQQVLGQGPQFIFQYYEKEERGRGNFPDRFSARQFPNYSSELNVNALLLGDSALYLCASSLDVGGNSDTQYFGPGTRLTVL.

The V call is TRBV5-1, the J call TRBJ2-7, with TRBD1 identical over 8 bases. The CDR3 loop spans 15 amino acids. Germline CDR1 reads SGHRS; CDR2 reads YFSETQ. J was trimmed by 3 bases and V by 4 bases; bases with no gene match: 9. CDR3 region: CASSPGQGIVYEQYF. The CDR3 nucleotides read TGCGCCAGCAGCCCCGGACAGGGAATCGTCTACGAGCAGTACTTC.

This rearrangement joins TRBV4-1 to TRBJ2-2; D uncertain. The germline V gene has CDR1 MGHRA and CDR2 YSYEKL. V was clipped by 3 bases and J by 7 bases, with 9 bases between them. This CDR3 contains 13 residues. This CDR3 is CASSQDVGGELFF. CDR3 coding DNA: TGCGCCAGCAGCCAGGATGTGGGCGGGGAGCTGTTTTTT.

This chain joins TRBV7-2 and TRBJ2-2, with D possibly TRBD1 on 6 matching bases. Germline-derived CDR1 and CDR2 are SGHTA and FQGNSA. V dropped 4 bases and J dropped 2 bases, with 14 bases sitting between them. This CDR3 is built from 16 residues. The CDR3 nucleotides are TGTGCCAGCAGCTGGCCTGGACAGTCAAACACCGGGGAGCTGTTTTTT. This translates into CASSWPGQSNTGELFF.

The J gene is TRBJ1-1, the V gene TRBV20-1; possible D gene TRBD1, 5 bases. The CDR3 runs 14 residues. Trimming took off 0 bases at V and 4 bases at J, with 12 bases between the two ends. The germline V gene encodes CDR1 DFQATT and CDR2 SNEGSKA (reference sequence). CDR3 bases: TGCAGTGCTAGAGATGGGGCCGGGTTCACTGAAGCTTTCTTT. It yields the protein CSARDGAGFTEAFF.

This clonotype was picked up many times. The chain employs TRBV2 and TRBJ2-7; 10 bases fit TRBD1. The CDR3 is made up of 13 amino acids. Germline assignment: CDR1 SNHLY and CDR2 FYNNEI. V gave up 8 bases and J gave up 4 bases; unmatched junction bases: 5. The CDR3 DNA is TGTGCCAGCGGTGGACAGGGGGGGTACGAGCAGTACTTC. As protein: CASGGQGGYEQYF.

This clonotype was picked up many times. The V gene is TRBV7-9, the J gene TRBJ2-1, with unresolved D. The CDR3 spans 13 residues. Per the germline V gene, CDR1 is SEHNR and CDR2 is FQNEAQ (reference sequence). The V and J ends lost 8 bases and 2 bases respectively, with 10 bases between them. CDR3 sequence: CASLGQAYNEQFF. The CDR3 DNA follows: TGTGCCAGCCTAGGGCAGGCCTACAATGAGCAGTTCTTC.